Given below is one T cell receptor beta chain in context. The data belong to a study of blood T cell repertoires in COVID-19. About the research overall: Material from acute and convalescent COVID-19 was sourced from the United States, Italy and Spain. PBMCs, B-cell-depleted T cells, or T cells provided the cDNA or gDNA that made up the material.

How the authors handled the data: Estimation of nucleated cell counts was performed using reference gene primer amplification. Profiling relied on immunoSEQ multiplex PCR, and the TCRdb table lists in-frame clones only, not all of them. V and J calls and clone size are as listed in that table; D and trimming were resolved from the DNA. The sample lists 100,000 to 150,000 clones; approximately 81% were seen once. V was clipped by 1 base and J by 9 bases, with 10 bases between them. The length of the CDR3 is 13 residues. Germline V gene lookup returns CDR1 SGHTA and CDR2 FQGNSA. Sequencing was performed on peripheral blood. V and J are TRBV7-2 and TRBJ1-3, with D possibly matching TRBD1 (5 bases). The source is a middle-aged man with active or convalescent COVID-19. The CDR3 protein is CASSLGGSATIYF. Written as DNA, the CDR3 is TGTGCCAGCAGCTTAGGGGGCTCCGCCACCATATATTTT.